Included here is one T cell receptor beta chain sequence, with context. As yet, its antigen is unknown. This record belongs to a study of response to subunit inactivated influenza vaccine. The study, taken as a whole, reports: Only a handful of new T cells, the authors suggested, are recruited with each seasonal influenza vaccination.

CDR1 ENHRY and CDR2 SYGVKD come from the germline V gene. This CDR3 has 16 residues. The junction had 7 bases not matched to a gene; V was cut back by 4 bases and J by 0 bases. TCRdb reprocessed the RT-PCR reads with MiXCR, giving one entry per CDR3 protein. The sample includes around 490,000 distinct CDR3 sequences, around 8% of them seen just once. The TCR comes from a man aged 50 to 69 who received an inactivated influenza vaccine. This chain joins TRBV10-3 and TRBJ2-3, with 7 bases matching TRBD2. This specimen consisted of PBMCs from blood, obtained about 23 months after vaccination. Written as DNA, the CDR3 is TGTGCCATCAGTGGGATCGGGGGGACTAGCACAGATACGCAGTATTTT. Amino acids: CAISGIGGTSTDTQYF.